The sequence of this TCR beta chain was determined in a study of blood T cell repertoires in COVID-19. There are 15 residues in the CDR3. Germline CDR1 SGHRS, CDR2 YFSETQ. Trimming cost V 3 bases and J 0 bases, with 13 bases left between them. This clone came up once. Ages ranged from about 18 to 89 years, with residence in approximately 23 US areas. Participant-given clinical history determined each cohort assignment. The method was immunoSEQ multiplex PCR; TCRdb's version includes in-frame clones alone and lacks a portion of them. The table lists over 300,000 clones, nearly 90% of them singletons. The chain joins TRBV5-1 to TRBJ2-7; D might be TRBD2 (6 bases). Sequenced material: PBMCs or T cells enriched from blood (not recorded which). The sequence was collected from a woman aged 25 to 45 who had recovered from COVID-19. CDR3 sequence reads: CASSSWGDSSYEQYF. CDR3 DNA: TGCGCCAGCAGCTCCTGGGGGGATAGCTCCTACGAGCAGTACTTC.